The rows below give T cell receptor beta chains drawn from one sample of a study of T cells after yellow fever vaccination. TCRdb re-called the 5' RACE reads through MiXCR, storing one row per CDR3 protein. Counted here are about 250,000 distinct CDR3 sequences, more than 3.5% occurring once; the ten biggest clones make up approximately 18%. The source was PBMCs, collected 15 days after the yellow fever booster vaccination. These receptors came from a man aged 18 to 29 who received the YFV17D yellow fever vaccine. Both conserved end residues are part of each CDR3. The order of the fields is J gene, D gene, V gene, clone size, CDR3 protein, CDR3 DNA. A D gene is named only where the DNA matches it firmly. The size field is filled for only some rows; it gives once, few, many or a size class.

TRBJ2-5,TRBD1,TRBV9,many,CASSMRTGEETQYF,TGTGCCAGCAGCATGAGGACAGGGGAAGAGACCCAGTACTTC
TRBJ1-1,TRBD1,TRBV10-3,many,CAIRPGQGYTEAFF,TGTGCCATCAGACCCGGACAGGGGTACACTGAAGCTTTCTTT
TRBJ2-7,TRBD2,TRBV18,many,CASSPPSGGAVEQYF,TGTGCCAGCTCACCACCTAGCGGGGGGGCAGTCGAGCAGTACTTC
TRBJ2-1,TRBD2,TRBV5-1,many,CASSPPRAGNSYNEQFF,TGCGCCAGCAGCCCACCGAGAGCGGGGAACTCCTACAATGAGCAGTTCTTC
TRBJ2-3,NA,TRBV5-8,many,CASSFQAGPGHTQYF,TGTGCCAGCAGCTTCCAGGCAGGTCCGGGCCATACGCAGTATTTT
TRBJ2-7,NA,TRBV5-4,few,CASSLAAPGPFGEQYF,TGTGCCAGCAGCTTGGCAGCTCCGGGACCCTTTGGCGAGCAGTACTTC
TRBJ2-7,TRBD2,TRBV27,many,CASTPRPTSGYTYEQYF,TGTGCCAGCACGCCGCGGCCTACTAGCGGCTACACCTACGAGCAGTACTTC
TRBJ1-1,NA,TRBV20-1,many,CSARPLLHTEAFF,TGCAGTGCTCGGCCCCTCTTGCACACTGAAGCTTTCTTT
TRBJ2-1,NA,TRBV12-3/TRBV12-4,many,CASSFGDEQFF,TGTGCCAGCAGTTTCGGAGATGAGCAGTTCTTC
TRBJ2-5,TRBD2,TRBV5-4,many,CASSTGTRREETQYF,TGTGCCAGCAGCACGGGGACTAGACGGGAAGAGACCCAGTACTTC
TRBJ2-5,TRBD2,TRBV2,NA,CASSGAAAGVTQYF,TGTGCCAGCAGTGGGGCAGCAGCGGGGGTGACCCAGTACTTC
TRBJ1-1,TRBD1,TRBV29-1,NA,CSVKDRGENTEAFF,TGCAGCGTAAAAGACAGGGGTGAAAACACTGAAGCTTTCTTT
TRBJ1-4,NA,TRBV5-1,many,CASSFGENEKLFF,TGCGCCAGCAGCTTTGGGGAGAATGAAAAACTGTTTTTT
TRBJ2-7,NA,TRBV18,many,CASSPPVGSYEQYF,TGTGCCAGCTCACCACCTGTGGGTTCCTACGAGCAGTACTTC
TRBJ1-5,NA,TRBV7-8,many,CASSPDRINQPQHF,TGTGCCAGCAGCCCGGACAGAATAAATCAGCCCCAGCATTTT
TRBJ2-7,TRBD1,TRBV28,many,CASSWTGVAYEQYF,TGTGCCAGCAGCTGGACAGGCGTGGCCTACGAGCAGTACTTC
TRBJ2-1,NA,TRBV24-1,NA,CATSGSDSGPHNEQFF,TGTGCCACCAGTGGCAGCGACAGCGGCCCCCACAATGAGCAGTTCTTC
TRBJ2-2,NA,TRBV24-1,many,CATSDLGGPNTGELFF,TGTGCCACCAGTGATTTGGGGGGCCCGAACACCGGGGAGCTGTTTTTT
TRBJ2-3,NA,TRBV7-6,many,CASSPNTDTQYF,TGTGCCAGCAGCCCTAATACAGATACGCAGTATTTT
TRBJ1-6,NA,TRBV4-3,many,CASSQAFMGGRSESYNSPLHF,TGCGCCAGCAGCCAGGCCTTCATGGGGGGGAGAAGTGAGTCCTATAATTCACCCCTCCACTTT
TRBJ1-5,NA,TRBV24-1,many,CATSDFNQPQHF,TGTGCCACCAGTGACTTCAATCAGCCCCAGCATTTT
TRBJ1-5,TRBD1,TRBV28,many,CASKSQGEHNQPQHF,TGTGCCAGCAAATCACAGGGGGAACACAATCAGCCCCAGCATTTT
TRBJ2-7,NA,TRBV13,few,CASSFERADEQYF,TGTGCCAGCAGCTTCGAACGAGCGGACGAGCAGTACTTC
TRBJ1-1,NA,TRBV29-1,many,CSVGSPRNTEAFF,TGCAGCGTTGGTAGTCCAAGAAACACTGAAGCTTTCTTT
TRBJ1-5,NA,TRBV20-1,many,CSARVWGEWGNQPQHF,TGCAGTGCTAGAGTTTGGGGGGAGTGGGGCAATCAGCCCCAGCATTTT
TRBJ2-7,NA,TRBV7-2,many,CASSFQGSSYEQYF,TGTGCCAGCAGCTTCCAGGGGAGCTCCTACGAGCAGTACTTC
TRBJ1-5,TRBD1,TRBV4-1,NA,CASSQDDRGHQPQHF,TGCGCCAGCAGCCAAGACGACAGGGGCCATCAGCCCCAGCATTTT
TRBJ2-7,TRBD1,TRBV29-1,many,CSVEIPGQGDEQYF,TGCAGCGTTGAAATCCCGGGACAGGGGGACGAGCAGTACTTC
TRBJ1-5,NA,TRBV7-2,many,CASSLSGGHFQPQHF,TGTGCCAGCAGCTTATCTGGGGGGCACTTCCAGCCCCAGCATTTT
TRBJ2-5,NA,TRBV7-9,many,CASSSTLSWGGETQYF,TGTGCCAGCAGCAGTACTCTCTCATGGGGCGGGGAGACCCAGTACTTC
TRBJ1-2,NA,TRBV12-3/TRBV12-4,many,CASSLGDGHYGYTF,TGTGCCAGCAGTTTAGGGGACGGTCACTATGGCTACACCTTC
TRBJ1-1,TRBD1,TRBV18,many,CASSTWTGGRAEAFF,TGTGCCAGCTCAACCTGGACAGGGGGCCGCGCTGAAGCTTTCTTT
TRBJ2-3,NA,TRBV4-3,many,CASSQDPQGTDTQYF,TGCGCCAGCAGCCAAGACCCGCAGGGCACAGATACGCAGTATTTT
TRBJ2-5,NA,TRBV5-1,few,CASSQRTNQPQYF,TGCGCCAGCAGCCAAAGGACCAACCAGCCCCAGTACTTC
TRBJ2-3,NA,TRBV15,many,CATARSDTSTDTQYF,TGTGCCACCGCCCGGAGCGACACCAGCACAGATACGCAGTATTTT
TRBJ2-7,TRBD1,TRBV6-5,many,CASSYSGTGNYEQYF,TGTGCCAGCAGTTACTCGGGGACAGGGAATTACGAGCAGTACTTC
TRBJ2-2,TRBD1,TRBV3-1,many,CASSQAPGQGRAGELFF,TGTGCCAGCAGCCAAGCACCGGGACAGGGTCGAGCCGGGGAGCTGTTTTTT
TRBJ1-5,NA,TRBV20-1,many,CSAQEGGFYQPQHF,TGCAGTGCTCAAGAGGGAGGGTTTTATCAGCCCCAGCATTTT
TRBJ2-7,NA,TRBV20-1,many,CSARPGQRDYEQYF,TGCAGTGCTAGGCCGGGACAGCGGGATTACGAGCAGTACTTC
TRBJ2-3,NA,TRBV5-1,many,CASSGGAGGDTQYF,TGCGCCAGCAGCGGCGGCGCCGGAGGGGATACGCAGTATTTT